The text below deals with one T cell receptor beta chain. TCRdb keeps only in-frame clones here, not all; method: immunoSEQ multiplex PCR. Of about 210,000 clones in the sample, approximately 85% were seen once. These data originate in a study of blood T cell repertoires in COVID-19. Study summary: Spain, Italy and the United States supplied samples that represented acute and convalescent COVID-19.

The CDR3 has 17 amino acids. From germline, CDR1 is LNHDA and CDR2 SQIVND (reference sequence). Trimming stripped 1 base from V and 6 bases from J, with 19 bases between. The chain couples TRBV19 to TRBJ1-5; TRBD1 might be the D (5 bases). The sample consisted of peripheral blood. The TCR originated in a woman aged 70-85 years with COVID-19, enrolled during active disease. This CDR3 is CASSIVPLGFTGQPQHF. The CDR3 nucleotides are TGTGCCAGTAGTATAGTCCCACTCGGGTTTACAGGTCAGCCCCAGCATTTT.